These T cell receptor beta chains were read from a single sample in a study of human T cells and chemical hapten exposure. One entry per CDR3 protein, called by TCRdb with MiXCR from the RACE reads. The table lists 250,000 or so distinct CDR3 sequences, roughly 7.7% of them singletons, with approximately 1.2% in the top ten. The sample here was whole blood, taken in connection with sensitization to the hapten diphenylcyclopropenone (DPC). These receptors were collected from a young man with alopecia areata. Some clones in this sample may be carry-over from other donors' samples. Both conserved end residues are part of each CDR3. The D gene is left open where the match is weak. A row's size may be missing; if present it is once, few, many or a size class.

TGTGCCAGCAGTTTTACAGGGGGCACTGAAGCTTTCTTT | CASSFTGGTEAFF | TRBJ1-1 | many | TRBV7-2 | TRBD1
TGTGCCAGCAGTTATGGTGCGGGGGTCGGCTACACCTTC | CASSYGAGVGYTF | TRBJ1-2 | few | TRBV6-5 | NA
TGTGCCATCAGTGGAACAGGGTTTAATGAAAAACTGTTTTTT | CAISGTGFNEKLFF | TRBJ1-4 | many | TRBV10-3 | NA
TGTGCCAGCAGTTCTCAGGGTCAGTTGGCTTCACCCCTCCACTTT | CASSSQGQLASPLHF | TRBJ1-6 | NA | TRBV28 | NA
TGTGCCAGCAGCGATAACGGGGTCAGCAATCAGCCCCAGCATTTT | CASSDNGVSNQPQHF | TRBJ1-5 | NA | TRBV9 | NA
TGCAGTGCTAGAGTAACCAGGGCCGGGGAGCTGTTTTTT | CSARVTRAGELFF | TRBJ2-2 | NA | TRBV20-1 | NA
TGTGCCAGCAGCGAAGACCGGACTGGACAAGCTTTCTTT | CASSEDRTGQAFF | TRBJ1-1 | few | TRBV28 | NA
TGTGCCAGCAGCTTATCTCCGACAGGGGTCGTTAACTATGGCTACACCTTC | CASSLSPTGVVNYGYTF | TRBJ1-2 | NA | TRBV7-8 | TRBD1
TGCGCCAGCAGCTTAACAGGATCTGGGGCCAACGTCCTGACTTTC | CASSLTGSGANVLTF | TRBJ2-6 | NA | TRBV5-1 | NA
TGTGCCAGCAGTTACCCCAATGCGGGCGGCTACACCTTC | CASSYPNAGGYTF | TRBJ1-2 | many | TRBV6-2/TRBV6-3 | NA
TGCAGTGCTAGGCCTCCCCGGACAGGGGCTACTGAAGCTTTCTTT | CSARPPRTGATEAFF | TRBJ1-1 | many | TRBV20-1 | TRBD1
TGTGCCAGCAGGCCTTCCGGACAGGGGGCCGGGGAGCTGTTTTTT | CASRPSGQGAGELFF | TRBJ2-2 | many | TRBV12-3/TRBV12-4 | TRBD1
TGTGCCAGTTCGAGATTGGGGGAGCTGTTTTTT | CASSRLGELFF | TRBJ2-2 | few | TRBV6-2/TRBV6-3 | NA
TGTGCCAGCAGTTACCGTCGGCGGGGGGACTACAATGAGCAGTTCTTC | CASSYRRRGDYNEQFF | TRBJ2-1 | many | TRBV6-5 | TRBD2
TGTGCCAGCAGTGATTTCTCCGGAGCAACTAATGAAAAACTGTTTTTT | CASSDFSGATNEKLFF | TRBJ1-4 | many | TRBV25-1 | NA
TGCGCCAGCAGCCAATTGTTTGGTCAAGGCTACACCTTC | CASSQLFGQGYTF | TRBJ1-2 | many | TRBV4-1 | NA
TGTGCCAGCGGTCTAAAGACGAGACAGGGGCAGAACACTGAAGCTTTCTTT | CASGLKTRQGQNTEAFF | TRBJ1-1 | many | TRBV11-2 | TRBD1
TGTGCCAGCAGCCTGACCGGAGAGCAGTTCTTC | CASSLTGEQFF | TRBJ2-1 | few | TRBV4-2 | NA
TGCGCCAGCAGCGGGCTAGCGGGGAACACCGGGGAGCTGTTTTTT | CASSGLAGNTGELFF | TRBJ2-2 | NA | TRBV5-1 | TRBD2
TGCAGCACCCCAAGGCGGGACAGGGGGCACGAGCAGTACTTC | CSTPRRDRGHEQYF | TRBJ2-7 | NA | TRBV29-1 | TRBD1
TGTGCCAGCAGTCTTTATTCGACCAGCTCCTACAATGAGCAGTTCTTC | CASSLYSTSSYNEQFF | TRBJ2-1 | few | TRBV27 | NA
TGTGCTAGTGGTTTCGGCGGGGGGGCCGGAGATACGCAGTATTTT | CASGFGGGAGDTQYF | TRBJ2-3 | NA | TRBV12-5 | TRBD2
TGCGCCAGCAGCTTTGGGCTAGCGGCTACGAATGAGCAGTTCTTC | CASSFGLAATNEQFF | TRBJ2-1 | few | TRBV5-1 | TRBD2
TGTGCCAGTAGTATTGGTCAGGGTTTCGATCAGCCCCAGCATTTT | CASSIGQGFDQPQHF | TRBJ1-5 | few | TRBV19 | NA
TGTGCCAGCAGCAGGGACAGAACCATTCAGTACTTC | CASSRDRTIQYF | TRBJ2-4 | NA | TRBV14 | TRBD1
TGTGCCAGCAGTTACTCGACCGGGGGCGAGCAGTACTTC | CASSYSTGGEQYF | TRBJ2-7 | few | TRBV6-6 | NA
TGCAGTGCACAGGGACAGGGGGCGGAAGGAAACACCATATATTTT | CSAQGQGAEGNTIYF | TRBJ1-3 | few | TRBV20-1 | TRBD1
TGCGCCAGCAGCTTTGGAATCCGCACAGATACGCAGTATTTT | CASSFGIRTDTQYF | TRBJ2-3 | NA | TRBV5-1 | NA
TGTGCCTCCAACGGGGGGGCCAACTATGGCTACACCTTC | CASNGGANYGYTF | TRBJ1-2 | NA | TRBV10-3 | NA
TGTGCCAGCAGCTTCGGACAGGGTCATACACTTGGAAACACCATATATTTT | CASSFGQGHTLGNTIYF | TRBJ1-3 | many | TRBV7-2 | TRBD1
TGTGCCAGCAGTTTCTACGGGTCTAGCACAGATACGCAGTATTTT | CASSFYGSSTDTQYF | TRBJ2-3 | few | TRBV28 | NA
TGTGCCAGCAGTTTCGGTATTTCACCCCTCCACTTT | CASSFGISPLHF | TRBJ1-6 | many | TRBV12-3/TRBV12-4 | NA
TGTGCCAGCAGAAAAGGGGACAGGGGTTACTATGGCTACACCTTC | CASRKGDRGYYGYTF | TRBJ1-2 | many | TRBV6-5 | TRBD1
TGTGCCAGCAGCCAGAGGACCAGCGGGGGGGGCAATGAGCAGTTCTTC | CASSQRTSGGGNEQFF | TRBJ2-1 | few | TRBV3-1 | TRBD2
TGTGCCAGCAGCTTCGCGCGCTCGAACACTGAAGCTTTCTTT | CASSFARSNTEAFF | TRBJ1-1 | many | TRBV5-6 | NA
TGTGCCAGCAGCCAGAGACAGGGCGCCCGACAAGAGACCCAGTACTTC | CASSQRQGARQETQYF | TRBJ2-5 | few | TRBV11-2 | TRBD1
TGCGCCAGCAGCCCCCGGGAGGCCCTTCCAGCTGGGGCCAACGTCCTGACTTTC | CASSPREALPAGANVLTF | TRBJ2-6 | NA | TRBV5-1 | TRBD2
TGCAGTGCTAGAGATGAAGCGGGATCCAATCAGCCCCAGCATTTT | CSARDEAGSNQPQHF | TRBJ1-5 | NA | TRBV20-1 | NA
TGTGCCAGCAGTTTGTCTAGCGGTCCAGATACGCAGTATTTT | CASSLSSGPDTQYF | TRBJ2-3 | few | TRBV6-6 | TRBD2
TGCAGCGTCGAAGGGGATAGCACAGATACGCAGTATTTT | CSVEGDSTDTQYF | TRBJ2-3 | few | TRBV29-1 | NA